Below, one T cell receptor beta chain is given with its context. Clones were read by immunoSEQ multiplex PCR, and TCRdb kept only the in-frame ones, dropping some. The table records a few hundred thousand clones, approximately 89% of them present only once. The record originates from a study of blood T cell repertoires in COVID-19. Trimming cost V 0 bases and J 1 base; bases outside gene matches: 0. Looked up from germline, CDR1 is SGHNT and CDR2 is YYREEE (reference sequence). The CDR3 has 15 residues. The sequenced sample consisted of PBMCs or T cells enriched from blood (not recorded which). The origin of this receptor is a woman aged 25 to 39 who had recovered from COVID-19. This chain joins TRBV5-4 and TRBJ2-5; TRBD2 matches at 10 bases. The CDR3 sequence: CASSLASGGQETQYF. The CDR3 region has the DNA TGTGCCAGCAGCTTGGCTAGCGGGGGCCAAGAGACCCAGTACTTC.